A single sample gave rise to the 20 T cell receptor beta chains below, sequenced in a study of T cells in Graves' hyperthyroidism and ophthalmopathy. What was amplified from RNA transcripts were TCR beta CDR3 regions. An initial round of RT-PCR targeting the TCR CDR3 relied on the HTBI primer set. Via MiXCR, TCRdb re-called the multiplex PCR reads, giving one row per CDR3 protein. The sample lists some 400,000 distinct CDR3 sequences, 19% occurring once. Material: blood. Receptors originate from a young woman with Graves' hyperthyroidism.

Many counts were recorded for this clonotype. This sequence joins TRBV2 and TRBJ1-3; possible D gene TRBD1, 5 bases. V lost 2 bases and J lost 0, with 8 bases in between. CDR1 and CDR2 from the germline V gene are SNHLY and FYNNEI. The CDR3 runs to 15 residues. The CDR3 coding sequence is TGTGCCAGCAGTGAACTGGACAACTCTGGAAACACCATATATTTT. It codes for CASSELDNSGNTIYF.

Ten or more counts support this clonotype. This chain connects TRBV6-1 to TRBJ2-7, with 7 positions matching TRBD1. V was pared by 6 bases and J by 3 bases, with 5 bases of the junction left unmatched. The CDR3 is 13 residues long. Germline CDR1 MNHNS, CDR2 SASEGT. CDR3 protein: CASRQGFYYEQYF. The CDR3 bases are TGTGCCAGCAGACAGGGGTTTTACTACGAGCAGTACTTC.

This clonotype was found a few times. This chain uses TRBV4-1 with TRBJ1-2; D is unclear. Germline V CDR1 and CDR2: MGHRA, YSYEKL. This CDR3 region has 15 residues. V lost 1 base and J 4 bases, leaving 13 bases between the germline ends. The CDR3: CASSQAADRGYGYTF. The DNA of the CDR3 is TGCGCCAGCAGCCAAGCGGCAGACCGCGGCTATGGCTACACCTTC.

This clonotype was seen at least ten times. V gene TRBV29-1 combines with J gene TRBJ2-7; 7 bases agree with TRBD1. Per the germline V gene, CDR1 is SQVTM and CDR2 is ANQGSEA. The CDR3 length is 14 residues. Losses at the gene ends were 5 bases for V and 2 bases for J; bases not matched to a gene: 9. This CDR3 reads CSVRKDRRAYEQYF. The CDR3 coding sequence is TGCAGCGTTCGTAAGGACAGGAGAGCCTACGAGCAGTACTTC.

The sample holds a few counts of this clonotype. The V and J genes are TRBV4-1 and TRBJ2-5; D perhaps matches TRBD2 (7 bases). V dropped 0 bases and J dropped 4 bases, with 18 bases sitting between them. In germline, CDR1 is MGHRA, CDR2 YSYEKL. The length of the CDR3 is 17 residues. The CDR3 loop reads CASSQDRLGGRRETQYF. The CDR3 DNA is TGCGCCAGCAGCCAAGATCGGTTGGGGGGGCGCCGAGAGACCCAGTACTTC.

The chain has TRBV7-8 and TRBJ1-1; D uncertain. Germline CDR1 and CDR2: SGHVS and FQNEAQ. The CDR3 sequence is 16 residues long. The V gene lost 1 base and the J gene lost 3 bases, with 15 bases spanning the gap. Here the CDR3 DNA reads TGTGCCAGCAGCTTAGGGTCACTGGGGAGGGACACTGAAGCTTTCTTT. This gives the protein CASSLGSLGRDTEAFF. The full variable domain, in which reference TRBV7-8 and TRBJ1-1 provide the parts outside the CDR3, is GAGVSQSPRYKVAKRGQDVALRCDPISGHVSLFWYQQALGQGPEFLTYFQNEAQLDKSGLPSDRFFAERPEGSVSTLKIQRTQQEDSAVYLCASSLGSLGRDTEAFFGQGTRLTVV.

This clonotype occurred many times. The J gene is TRBJ1-1, the V gene TRBV10-3; 8 positions match TRBD1. The CDR3 spans 11 residues. V lost 6 bases to trimming and J lost 6 bases; unmatched junction nucleotides: 0. The germline V gene encodes CDR1 ENHRY and CDR2 SYGVKD. CDR3 DNA sequence: TGTGCCATCAGACAGGGGGCTGAAGCTTTCTTT. Translation gives CAIRQGAEAFF.

The chain joins TRBV9 to TRBJ2-7, with TRBD1 matching over 7 bases. This CDR3 region has 13 residues. CDR1 SGDLS and CDR2 YYNGEE come from the germline V gene. V lost 4 bases, J lost 6 bases, and 7 bases stayed unmatched. This CDR3 is CASSQGGTSEQYF. The CDR3 nucleotides read TGTGCCAGCAGCCAAGGGGGCACGAGCGAGCAGTACTTC.

This clonotype was counted many times. The chain is built from TRBV6-4 and TRBJ1-1, with D perhaps TRBD1 (6 bases). Germline CDR1 MRHNA, CDR2 SNTAGT. CDR3 length: 18 amino acids. Trimming cost V 8 bases and J 3 bases, with 28 bases left between them. For the CDR3, the DNA is TGTGCCAGCGGCCCGGGAGGACAGAGGAACACATTGGACACTGAAGCTTTCTTT. Its translation: CASGPGGQRNTLDTEAFF.

The chain is built from TRBV7-8 and TRBJ2-7, with D tentatively TRBD1 (5 bases). V lost 2 bases, J lost 5 bases, and 16 bases lay in between. The CDR3 length is 15 residues. CDR1 and CDR2 from the germline V gene are SGHVS and FQNEAQ. For the CDR3, the DNA is TGTGCCAGCAGCTTAATGACAGCAGAATTCAACGAGCAGTACTTC. Protein product: CASSLMTAEFNEQYF. The whole variable domain, remainder taken from reference TRBV7-8 and TRBJ2-7, is GAGVSQSPRYKVAKRGQDVALRCDPISGHVSLFWYQQALGQGPEFLTYFQNEAQLDKSGLPSDRFFAERPEGSVSTLKIQRTQQEDSAVYLCASSLMTAEFNEQYFGPGTRLTVT.

This sequence joins TRBV6-1 and TRBJ1-1, with 10 bases lining up with TRBD1. The CDR3 spans 15 residues. J gave up 1 base and V 7 bases, and 6 bases lay outside the gene matches. Germline loops: CDR1 MNHNS, CDR2 SASEGT. Here the CDR3 DNA reads TGTGCCAGCACCCTAAGGACAGGGGGGAACACTGAAGCTTTCTTT. Translation: CASTLRTGGNTEAFF.

At least ten counts were recorded for this clonotype. The CDR3 coding sequence is TGTGCCACCAGCAGAGATCAAGGGACCACTGAAGCTTTCTTT. Its protein product is CATSRDQGTTEAFF. The genes are TRBV15 and TRBJ1-1; possibly TRBD1 for D (5 bases). Germline-derived CDR1 and CDR2 are LNHNV and YYDKDF (reference sequence). The CDR3 spans 14 residues. V shed 0 bases and J shed 4 bases, with 9 bases lying between them.

This clonotype was observed many times. V usage is TRBV28 and J usage is TRBJ2-2; D may be TRBD1 (5 bases). CDR3 length: 13 residues. Germline V CDR1 and CDR2: MDHEN, SYDVKM. Trimming left V 7 bases short and J 5 bases short, with 11 bases between. CDR3 DNA sequence: TGTGCCAGCACCCAAGGGGTTACCGGGGAGCTGTTTTTT. Its protein is CASTQGVTGELFF.

This clonotype was seen ten or more times. The chain has TRBV15 and TRBJ2-7, with D possibly TRBD1 on 6 matching bases. The CDR3 has 15 amino acids. In germline, CDR1 is LNHNV, CDR2 YYDKDF (reference sequence). V lost 6 bases and J 4 bases, leaving 19 bases between the germline ends. Here the CDR3 reads CATRGSGQSQYEQYF. CDR3 bases: TGTGCCACCAGGGGAAGTGGACAGTCTCAGTACGAGCAGTACTTC.

Details on this clonotype: This likely comes from a read error, as the CDR3 has no conserved phenylalanine or tryptophan at its end. The chain links TRBV7-2 to TRBJ2-5; D is unclear. The germline V gene has CDR1 SGHTA and CDR2 FQGNSA. The CDR3 loop spans 15 amino acids. Trimming cost V 2 bases and J 2 bases, with 12 bases left between them. This CDR3 is CASSLTGGHQETQYL. CDR3 nucleotides: TGTGCCAGCAGCTTAACGGGCGGCCATCAAGAGACCCAGTACCTC.

At least ten counts were recorded for this clonotype. This chain links TRBV6-1 with TRBJ2-5; the D gene is possibly TRBD2 (7 bases). Germline loops: CDR1 MNHNS, CDR2 SASEGT. The ends were cut back, 4 bases at V and 1 base at J, with 16 bases in the middle. This CDR3 contains 16 residues. The DNA for the CDR3 is TGTGCCAGCAGTGTAAACTTGCGGGGGCCCCAAGAGACCCAGTACTTC. Translation gives CASSVNLRGPQETQYF.

Comments on this clonotype: The junction and the germline gene differ at one end; a read error may be behind it. This sequence joins TRBV28 and TRBJ2-7; D not resolved. CDR3 length equals 14 residues. CDR1 is MDHEN, CDR2 SYDVKM, per germline. The DNA for the CDR3 is TGTGCCAGCAGTTCCCCCGTACCCTCCTACGATCAGTACTTC. As protein: CASSSPVPSYDQYF.

This clonotype was picked up a small number of times. The rearrangement joins TRBV20-1 to TRBJ2-7, with D possibly matching TRBD1 (6 bases). The CDR3 sequence is 13 residues long. Germline assignment: CDR1 DFQATT and CDR2 SNEGSKA (reference sequence). The V end lost 3 bases, the J end lost 3 bases, and 12 bases lay between the germline ends. The CDR3 DNA sequence: TGCAGTGCTAGGGCAGGGGAAGGCTACGAGCAGTACTTC. Amino acid sequence: CSARAGEGYEQYF.

This clonotype came up many times. An end of the junction differs from the germline gene, which may be a read error. The genes are TRBV11-2 and TRBJ2-7, with no clear D. Germline CDR1 SGHAT, CDR2 FQNNGV. CDR3 size: 13 residues. This CDR3 is CASSLGSSYEQYF. The CDR3 DNA follows: TGTGCCAGCAGTTTAGGGTCCTCCTACGAGCAGTACTTC.

The CDR3 DNA reads TGTGCCAGCTCACCACCCGAACATCATGGCTACACCTTC. Translating it yields CASSPPEHHGYTF. The chain joins TRBV18 to TRBJ1-2; D ambiguous. Germline CDR1 reads KGHSH; CDR2 reads LQKENI. The CDR3 contains 13 residues. The germline V and J ends were trimmed by 0 bases and 6 bases, with 8 bases remaining between them.